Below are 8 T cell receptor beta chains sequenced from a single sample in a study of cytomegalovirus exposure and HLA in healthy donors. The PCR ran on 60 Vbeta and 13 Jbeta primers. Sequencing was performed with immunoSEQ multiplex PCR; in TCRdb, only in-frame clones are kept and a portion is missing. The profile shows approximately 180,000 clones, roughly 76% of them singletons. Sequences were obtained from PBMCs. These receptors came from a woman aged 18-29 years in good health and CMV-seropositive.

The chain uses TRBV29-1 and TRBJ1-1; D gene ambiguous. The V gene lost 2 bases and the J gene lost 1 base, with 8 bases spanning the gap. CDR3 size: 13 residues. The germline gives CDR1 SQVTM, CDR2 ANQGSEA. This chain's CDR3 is CSVERRQNTEAFF. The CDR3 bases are TGCAGCGTTGAAAGGCGACAGAACACTGAAGCTTTCTTT.

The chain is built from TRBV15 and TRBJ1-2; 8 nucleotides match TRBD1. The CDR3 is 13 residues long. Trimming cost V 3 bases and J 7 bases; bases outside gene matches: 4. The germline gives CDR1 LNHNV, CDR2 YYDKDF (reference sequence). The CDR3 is CATSSAGGAGYTF. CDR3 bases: TGTGCCACCAGCAGTGCAGGGGGCGCTGGCTACACCTTC.

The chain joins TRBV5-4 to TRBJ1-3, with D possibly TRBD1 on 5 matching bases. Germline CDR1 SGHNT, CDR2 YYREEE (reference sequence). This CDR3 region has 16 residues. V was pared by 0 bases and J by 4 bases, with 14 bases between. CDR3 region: CASSLGTRAVGNTIYF. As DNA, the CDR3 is TGTGCCAGCAGCTTGGGCACCAGGGCTGTGGGAAACACCATATATTTT. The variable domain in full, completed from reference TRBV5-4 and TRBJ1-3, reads ETGVTQSPTHLIKTRGQQVTLRCSSQSGHNTVSWYQQALGQGPQFIFQYYREEENGRGNFPPRFSGLQFPNYSSELNVNALELDDSALYLCASSLGTRAVGNTIYFGEGSWLTVV.

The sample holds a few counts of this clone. The CDR3 DNA is TGTGCCAGCAGCGTAAATAGCGGGGACCCAGATACGCAGTATTTT. It is translated as CASSVNSGDPDTQYF. The chain recombines TRBV9 with TRBJ2-3, with 8 positions matching TRBD2. There are 15 residues in the CDR3. Per the germline V gene, CDR1 is SGDLS and CDR2 is YYNGEE. The V segment lost 1 base and the J segment 4 bases; nucleotides outside the gene matches: 5.

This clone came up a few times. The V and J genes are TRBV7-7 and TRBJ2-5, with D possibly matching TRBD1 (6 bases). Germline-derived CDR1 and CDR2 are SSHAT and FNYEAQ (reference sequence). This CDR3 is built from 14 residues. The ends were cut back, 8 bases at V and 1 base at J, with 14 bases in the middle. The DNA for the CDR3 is TGTGCCAGCGCCGGGCAGGGGCCCCAAGAGACCCAGTACTTC. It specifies CASAGQGPQETQYF.

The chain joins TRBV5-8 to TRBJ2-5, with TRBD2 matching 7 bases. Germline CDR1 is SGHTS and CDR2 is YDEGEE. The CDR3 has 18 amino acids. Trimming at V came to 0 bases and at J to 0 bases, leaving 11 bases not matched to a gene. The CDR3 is CASSLDSLEAGNQETQYF. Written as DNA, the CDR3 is TGTGCCAGCAGCTTGGACTCTTTGGAAGCGGGGAACCAAGAGACCCAGTACTTC.

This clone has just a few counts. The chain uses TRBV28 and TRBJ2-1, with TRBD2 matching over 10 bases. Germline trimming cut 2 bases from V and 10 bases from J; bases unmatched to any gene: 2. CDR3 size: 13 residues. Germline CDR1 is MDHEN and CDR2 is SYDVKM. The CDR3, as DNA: TGTGCCAGCAGTTTAGCTAGCGGGGGCGAGCAGTTCTTC. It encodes CASSLASGGEQFF. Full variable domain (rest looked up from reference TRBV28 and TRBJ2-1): DVKVTQSSRYLVKRTGEKVFLECVQDMDHENMFWYRQDPGLGLRLIYFSYDVKMKEKGDIPEGYSVSREKKERFSLILESASTNQTSMYLCASSLASGGEQFFGPGTRLTVL.

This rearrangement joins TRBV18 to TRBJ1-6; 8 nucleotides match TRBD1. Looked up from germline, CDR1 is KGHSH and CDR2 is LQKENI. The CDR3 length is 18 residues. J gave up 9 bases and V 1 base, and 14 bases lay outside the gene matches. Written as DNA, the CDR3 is TGTGCCAGCTCACCACTAGTAGGGGCGGGACAGGACGGTTCACCCCTCCACTTT. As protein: CASSPLVGAGQDGSPLHF.